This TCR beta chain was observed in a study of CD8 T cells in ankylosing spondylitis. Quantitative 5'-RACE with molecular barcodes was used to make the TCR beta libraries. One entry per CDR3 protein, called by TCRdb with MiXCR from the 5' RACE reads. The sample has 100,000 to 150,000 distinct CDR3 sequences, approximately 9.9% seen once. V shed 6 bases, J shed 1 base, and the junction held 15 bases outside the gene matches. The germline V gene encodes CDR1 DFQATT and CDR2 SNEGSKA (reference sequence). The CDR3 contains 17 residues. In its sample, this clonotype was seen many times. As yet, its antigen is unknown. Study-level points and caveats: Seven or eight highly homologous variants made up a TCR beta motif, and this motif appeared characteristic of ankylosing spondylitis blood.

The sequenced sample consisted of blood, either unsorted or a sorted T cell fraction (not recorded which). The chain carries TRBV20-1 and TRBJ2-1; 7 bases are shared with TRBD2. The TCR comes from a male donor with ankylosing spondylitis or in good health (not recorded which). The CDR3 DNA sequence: TGCAGTGCCAGGTCTGCGGGAGTTCTAAGATCCTACAATGAGCAGTTCTTC. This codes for CSARSAGVLRSYNEQFF.